These 19 T cell receptor beta chains share one sample of origin, sequenced in a study of beta chain features in type 1 diabetes. Whole-study findings and limits: Researchers report that Type 1 diabetes patients had moderately but significantly shorter TCRB CDR3s across all four CD4+ subsets.

The entirety of the isolated RNA underwent reverse transcription, so expressed TCRB transcripts were sequenced. Sequencing was performed with immunoSEQ multiplex PCR; in TCRdb, only in-frame clones are kept and a portion is missing. The sample shows approximately 600,000 clones, roughly an eighth of them seen only once. These receptors are not linked to any known antigen. The sample comprised naive CD4+ T cells from blood. The receptors here all came from a man in his thirties or forties with type 1 diabetes.

The rearrangement links TRBV4-2 to TRBJ2-3, with TRBD2 identical over 8 bases. The length of the CDR3 is 20 residues. V shed 0 bases and J 3 bases; nucleotides not matched to a gene: 17. Per the germline V gene, CDR1 is LGHNA and CDR2 is YNFKEQ. CDR3 protein: CASSQELQEGLAMRTDTQYF. CDR3 nucleotide sequence: TGTGCCAGCAGCCAAGAATTGCAGGAAGGACTAGCTATGAGAACAGATACGCAGTATTTT.

This clone occurred a few times. The rearrangement uses TRBV5-6 and TRBJ2-5, with 7 bases fitting TRBD1. The germline gives CDR1 SGHDT, CDR2 YYEEEE. The V segment lost 2 bases and the J segment 5 bases; nucleotides outside the gene matches: 3. The CDR3 runs 13 residues. The CDR3 reads CASSFTGVETQYF. The CDR3 bases are TGTGCCAGCAGCTTTACAGGGGTCGAGACCCAGTACTTC.

In this sample, this clone turned up a few times. The J gene is TRBJ2-7, the V gene TRBV13; D ambiguous. The CDR3 is 11 amino acids. Germline values: CDR1 PRHDT, CDR2 FYEKMQ (reference sequence). V shed 2 bases and J shed 7 bases, with 6 bases lying between them. CDR3 sequence (DNA): TGTGCCAGCAGCTTATTGGGGGAGCAGTACTTC. The encoded protein is CASSLLGEQYF.

Regarding this clone: Relative to the germline gene, one junction end is altered; a read error may explain this. The chain joins TRBV7-7 to TRBJ1-1; D ambiguous. The germline V gene has CDR1 SSHAT and CDR2 FNYEAQ (reference sequence). This CDR3 has 13 residues. The CDR3 sequence: CASSLSEDTEAFF. The CDR3 DNA reads as TGTGCTAGCAGCTTGAGTGAGGACACTGAAGCTTTCTTT.

V usage is TRBV6-6 and J usage is TRBJ1-4; no reliable D call. The CDR3 length is 16 residues. CDR1 and CDR2 from the germline V gene are MNHNY and SVGAGI (reference sequence). V was shortened by 2 bases and J by 5 bases, with 15 bases between the two germline ends. The chain's CDR3 is CASSYRRGGTNEKLFF. CDR3 DNA: TGTGCCAGCAGTTACCGTCGAGGAGGAACGAATGAAAAACTGTTTTTT.

This clone was recorded a few times. The CDR3 loop is CASSLIAEGELFF. The CDR3 DNA sequence: TGTGCCAGCAGCTTAATCGCGGAGGGGGAGCTGTTTTTT. This sequence joins TRBV7-2 and TRBJ2-2; D remains unclear. The V gene's germline CDR1 is SGHTA and CDR2 FQGNSA. The CDR3 runs 13 residues. V was pared by 2 bases and J by 8 bases, with 9 bases between.

The chain employs TRBV4-3 and TRBJ2-7, with TRBD1 matching 7 bases. Per germline, CDR1 LGHNA and CDR2 YSLEER. This CDR3 comprises 16 residues. V gave up 0 bases and J gave up 7 bases; unmatched junction bases: 12. The CDR3 is CASSQDPHYRGGEQYF. Written as DNA, the CDR3 is TGCGCCAGCAGCCAAGACCCCCATTACAGGGGCGGGGAGCAGTACTTC.

In nucleotides, the CDR3 is TGTGCCAGCAGGGAGGGAGAAAAACTGTTTTTT. Its translation: CASREGEKLFF. The genes are TRBV2 and TRBJ1-4; D is ambiguous. With 6 bases removed from V and 8 bases from J, the gap between germline ends came to 7 bases. CDR1 SNHLY and CDR2 FYNNEI come from the germline V gene. This CDR3 is 11 amino acids long.

For this clone: Other DNA sequences within the sample encode an identical CDR3. The chain uses TRBV5-1 and TRBJ2-1, with 9 bases matching TRBD1. CDR1 and CDR2 from the germline V gene are SGHRS and YFSETQ. V was clipped by 4 bases and J by 8 bases; unmatched bases: 7. The length of the CDR3 is 14 residues. In nucleotides, the CDR3 is TGCGCCAGCAGCCCAGGCACAGGGGGCGATGAGCAGTTCTTC. Translated: CASSPGTGGDEQFF.

The chain employs TRBV7-9 and TRBJ1-1, with 12 bases fitting TRBD1. The V segment lost 5 bases and the J segment 5 bases; nucleotides outside the gene matches: 6. The germline V gene has CDR1 SEHNR and CDR2 FQNEAQ (reference sequence). The CDR3 consists of 15 residues. DNA for the CDR3: TGTGCCAGCAGCGACCGGGACAGGGGGCTTACTGAAGCTTTCTTT. Encoded protein: CASSDRDRGLTEAFF.

This clone appeared a few times. The rearrangement links TRBV5-6 to TRBJ2-5, with 9 positions matching TRBD1. Looked up from germline, CDR1 is SGHDT and CDR2 is YYEEEE. The length of the CDR3 is 15 residues. J gave up 5 bases and V 2 bases, and 7 bases lay outside the gene matches. The CDR3 DNA reads TGTGCCAGCAGCTTTTACAGGGGGCCGCGGGAGACCCAGTACTTC. Protein product: CASSFYRGPRETQYF. The full variable domain, rest sourced from reference TRBV5-6 and TRBJ2-5, is DAGVTQSPTHLIKTRGQQVTLRCSPKSGHDTVSWYQQALGQGPQFIFQYYEEEERQRGNFPDRFSGHQFPNYSSELNVNALLLGDSALYLCASSFYRGPRETQYFGPGTRLLVL.

The table lists this clone with a few counts. The rearrangement joins TRBV13 to TRBJ2-3; 8 nucleotides line up with TRBD1. The trim removed 5 bases at V and 2 bases at J, leaving 6 bases unmatched. The CDR3 length is 15 residues. CDR1 is PRHDT and CDR2 is FYEKMQ in the germline V gene (reference sequence). The DNA for the CDR3 is TGTGCCAGCAGCCCCCGGACAGGGTCCACAGATACGCAGTATTTT. Translated: CASSPRTGSTDTQYF.

This clone was found a few times. At one end the junction does not follow the germline gene, possibly because of a read error. The rearrangement uses TRBV7-7 and TRBJ2-3; D not resolved. Germline CDR1 reads SSHAT; CDR2 reads FNYEAQ (reference sequence). This CDR3 contains 12 residues. The CDR3 protein is CASSPEGLTQYF. Written as DNA, the CDR3 is TGTGCTAGCAGCCCTGAAGGGCTTACGCAGTATTTT.

This chain connects TRBV19 to TRBJ1-2; D may be TRBD1 (5 bases). This CDR3 comprises 14 residues. Deletions cut 4 bases from V and 2 bases from J, with 11 bases between. CDR1 LNHDA and CDR2 SQIVND come from the germline V gene (reference sequence). CDR3: CASSRAGKNYGYTF. CDR3 bases: TGTGCCAGTAGTAGAGCAGGGAAAAACTATGGCTACACCTTC.

This CDR3 is CASSSQSTNTGELFF. CDR3 nucleotides: TGTGCCAGCTCTTCACAGAGTACGAACACCGGGGAGCTGTTTTTT. The chain joins TRBV2 to TRBJ2-2, with D unclear. Per the germline V gene, CDR1 is SNHLY and CDR2 is FYNNEI. The CDR3 covers 15 residues. V lost 8 bases, J lost 0 bases, and 13 bases lay in between.

The chain links TRBV7-2 to TRBJ2-1; a possible D gene is TRBD1 (6 bases). V shed 1 base and J shed 9 bases, with 13 bases lying between them. The CDR3 length is 14 residues. The V gene's germline CDR1 is SGHTA and CDR2 FQGNSA. CDR3 coding DNA: TGTGCCAGCAGCTTAGGGGGGCGAATGGGTGAGCAGTTCTTC. Protein product: CASSLGGRMGEQFF.

The chain joins TRBV7-2 to TRBJ1-5; D is uncertain. This CDR3 has 13 amino acids. V was trimmed by 4 bases and J by 7 bases, leaving 11 bases between them. Germline CDR1 and CDR2: SGHTA and FQGNSA. The CDR3 spells CASSWGRRQPQHF. The CDR3 DNA reads as TGTGCCAGCAGCTGGGGTAGGAGGCAGCCCCAGCATTTT.

This chain links TRBV7-2 with TRBJ2-7; TRBD1 aligns across 8 bases. The CDR3 sequence is 16 residues long. Germline V gene lookup returns CDR1 SGHTA and CDR2 FQGNSA. V lost 5 bases, J lost 3 bases, and 12 bases stayed unmatched. The CDR3 reads CASSTRTGKANYEQYF. The CDR3 coding sequence is TGTGCCAGCAGCACCCGGACAGGGAAGGCGAACTACGAGCAGTACTTC.

This clone was counted between two and nine times. V is TRBV18 and J is TRBJ2-3; D unclear. The CDR3 runs to 13 residues. CDR1 is KGHSH, CDR2 LQKENI, per germline. Trimming removed 8 bases at V and 6 bases at J, with 15 bases between. For the CDR3, the DNA is TGTGCCAGCACCCCCCCGCAAGGGGATACGCAGTATTTT. This translates into CASTPPQGDTQYF.